This is a list of T cell receptor beta chains from one sample in a study of blood T cells in healthy people across ages. Each CDR3 protein gets one entry after TCRdb re-called the 5' RACE reads with MiXCR. The repertoire holds approximately 940,000 distinct CDR3 sequences, with about 48% as singletons. Sequencing was performed on blood. The receptors shown here come from a man between 25 and 39 years old in good health. CDR3s include the opening cysteine and the closing phenylalanine or tryptophan. The D gene is left open where the match is weak. Rows may omit the clone size; those that give it use once, few, many or a size class.

TGTGCCAGCAGCCTTGCAGACCCGGGACAGGGGTACTATGGCTACACCTTC CASSLADPGQGYYGYTF TRBD1 few 17 TRBJ1-2 TRBV4-2
TGCAGTGCTCTAATTCTTGACAGGGTCAATGAGCAGTTCTTC CSALILDRVNEQFF TRBD1 NA 14 TRBJ2-1 TRBV20-1
TGTGCCAGCAGCTTAAGGTCGGGGCCAAAAACGGGACTGCTACGCGAGCAGTACTTC CASSLRSGPKTGLLREQYF NA NA 19 TRBJ2-7 TRBV7-6
TGTGCCAGCAGCTCGCGGCCCCTTGGGAGCGAAAAACTGTTTTTT CASSSRPLGSEKLFF NA NA 15 TRBJ1-4 TRBV7-2
TGCAGCGCCGACAGGGAAAGCAATGAGCAGTTCTTC CSADRESNEQFF TRBD1 few 12 TRBJ2-1 TRBV29-1
TGTGCCTTCGCAGAGATGGGCAGAGAGACCCAGTACTTC CAFAEMGRETQYF NA few 13 TRBJ2-5 TRBV2
TGTGCCAGCGGTCGGGTATTCACAGCGAACACCGGGGAGCTGTTTTTT CASGRVFTANTGELFF NA once 16 TRBJ2-2 TRBV5-6
TGTGCCAGCAGCCAAGGTATAGGGGGACCCCGAAAGAATACGCAGTATTTT CASSQGIGGPRKNTQYF NA many 17 TRBJ2-3 TRBV3-1
TGTGCCACCAGCAGAGATACCGCGGAGTCACCCCTCCACTTT CATSRDTAESPLHF NA once 14 TRBJ1-6 TRBV15
TGTGCCAGCAGCCAAGCGTCGGACAATGAGATAAGAGAGACCCAGTACTTC CASSQASDNEIRETQYF NA once 17 TRBJ2-5 TRBV4-2
TGCGCCAGCAGCCAGGACAGGGGAGTTAATGAAAAACTGTTTTTT CASSQDRGVNEKLFF TRBD1 NA 15 TRBJ1-4 TRBV4-1
TGCAGCGTCGAGGATGGGACAGGGACTAGTAATGAGCAGTTCTTC CSVEDGTGTSNEQFF NA NA 15 TRBJ2-1 TRBV29-1
TGCAGTCCCCGGGACTCCGGGGGGATTAATGAGCAGTTCTTC CSPRDSGGINEQFF TRBD2 few 14 TRBJ2-1 TRBV20-1
TGCAGCGGCTCACAGGGACAAGAGACCCAGTACTTC CSGSQGQETQYF NA few 12 TRBJ2-5 TRBV29-1
TGTGCCAGCACCATGACAGGGGGCCGATACGAGCAGTACTTC CASTMTGGRYEQYF TRBD1 NA 14 TRBJ2-7 TRBV12-3/TRBV12-4
TGTGCCAGCAGCTCAAGGGAGCCCGGAAACACTGAAGCTTTCTTT CASSSREPGNTEAFF NA NA 15 TRBJ1-1 TRBV11-3